This TCR beta chain is from a study of Graves' ophthalmopathy and Graves' hyperthyroidism. CDR3 size: 14 residues. Per germline, CDR1 SEHNR and CDR2 FQNEAQ (reference sequence). V lost 0 bases to trimming and J lost 0 bases, with 5 bases between them. Orbital computed tomography and thyroid ultrasound, along with TRAb, serum thyroxine and clinical symptoms, underpinned diagnosis. Transcripts of RNA were the source for amplifying TCR beta CDR3 regions. After a first-round RT-PCR with HTBI primers, a second-round multiplex PCR was run. TCRdb itself ran the multiplex PCR reads through MiXCR, one entry per CDR3 protein. Found here are hundreds of thousands of distinct CDR3 sequences, around 42% of them singletons; the top ten hold around half. Study-level findings and limits: Researchers report that a 13-signature model separated ophthalmopathy from stable hyperthyroidism, posting 87.88% sensitivity and about 78% specificity.

This clonotype showed up many times. The antigen is unknown. The chain has TRBV7-9 and TRBJ1-1; D not resolved. Sequencing used peripheral blood. The receptor comes from an adult man with Graves' ophthalmopathy. CDR3 loop: CASSLAILNTEAFF. Written as DNA, the CDR3 is TGTGCCAGCAGCTTAGCTATACTGAACACTGAAGCTTTCTTT.